A selection of T cell receptor beta chains follows, all from one sample in a study of T cell repertoires in aging, cancer and after chemotherapy. TCRdb reprocessed the multiplex PCR reads via MiXCR and lists one record per CDR3 protein. The sample carries about 19,000 distinct CDR3 sequences, roughly two fifths recorded once. Sequencing was done on a sample of blood. These receptors came from a human donor with a solid tumor. The conserved cysteine and the conserved F or W are not part of the CDR3 here. The listing skips clone size in some rows; elsewhere it reads once, few, many or a size class.

CDR3 protein: AWNNGLGNQPQH
clone size: few
V gene: TRBV30
J gene: TRBJ1-5

CDR3 protein: ATSRAAQDNQPQH
clone size: .
V gene: TRBV15
J gene: TRBJ1-5

CDR3 protein: ASSLVRGAGETQY
clone size: few
V gene: TRBV5-6
J gene: TRBJ2-5

CDR3 protein: ASSWWGDPYNSPLH
clone size: few
V gene: TRBV7-2
J gene: TRBJ1-6

CDR3 protein: ATHGGQGWIETQY
clone size: few
V gene: TRBV6-2/TRBV6-3
J gene: TRBJ2-5

CDR3 protein: ASSMGRLDTGELF
clone size: medium-sized
V gene: TRBV19
J gene: TRBJ2-2

CDR3 protein: ASTETGSTDTQY
clone size: .
V gene: TRBV7-2
J gene: TRBJ2-3

CDR3 protein: ASSWDRAKTQY
clone size: .
V gene: TRBV27
J gene: TRBJ2-5

CDR3 protein: AWSWGGQGGELF
clone size: .
V gene: TRBV30
J gene: TRBJ2-2

CDR3 protein: ASSPGVGDTQY
clone size: .
V gene: TRBV18
J gene: TRBJ2-3

CDR3 protein: ASRGTGHTEAF
clone size: .
V gene: TRBV6-5
J gene: TRBJ1-1

CDR3 protein: AWSGGQEHQPQH
clone size: .
V gene: TRBV30
J gene: TRBJ1-5

CDR3 protein: ASSQQGPNTGELF
clone size: few
V gene: TRBV7-9
J gene: TRBJ2-2

CDR3 protein: ASSIGPLQGLHGYT
clone size: .
V gene: TRBV19
J gene: TRBJ1-2

CDR3 protein: ASSFPGGGTGSYNEQF
clone size: few
V gene: TRBV12-3/TRBV12-4
J gene: TRBJ2-1

CDR3 protein: AIRNRTGGYNEQF
clone size: few
V gene: TRBV10-3
J gene: TRBJ2-1

CDR3 protein: AISDPGFQGMNTEAF
clone size: .
V gene: TRBV10-3
J gene: TRBJ1-1

CDR3 protein: ASSLGQWYEQY
clone size: .
V gene: TRBV7-9
J gene: TRBJ2-7

CDR3 protein: ASSPRERGYT
clone size: .
V gene: TRBV18
J gene: TRBJ1-2

CDR3 protein: ASSEIQTNTEAF
clone size: .
V gene: TRBV6-1
J gene: TRBJ1-1

CDR3 protein: ASSLGRANTGELF
clone size: .
V gene: TRBV5-4
J gene: TRBJ2-2

CDR3 protein: AWEFPVQGASNYGYT
clone size: .
V gene: TRBV30
J gene: TRBJ1-2

CDR3 protein: ACIRDRVSPLH
clone size: .
V gene: TRBV30
J gene: TRBJ1-6

CDR3 protein: ASSRQFNQPQH
clone size: .
V gene: TRBV19
J gene: TRBJ1-5

CDR3 protein: ASSGTLSSYEQY
clone size: few
V gene: TRBV6-5
J gene: TRBJ2-7

CDR3 protein: ASSSRLQTTDSPLH
clone size: .
V gene: TRBV6-6
J gene: TRBJ1-6

CDR3 protein: ASRRLEYQPQH
clone size: .
V gene: TRBV6-2/TRBV6-3
J gene: TRBJ1-5

CDR3 protein: ASSGDRTGELF
clone size: .
V gene: TRBV7-6
J gene: TRBJ2-2

CDR3 protein: ASSLNTKTQY
clone size: few
V gene: TRBV7-2
J gene: TRBJ2-5

CDR3 protein: ASSDGGASDTQY
clone size: few
V gene: TRBV6-4
J gene: TRBJ2-3

CDR3 protein: AIGDSSLNEKLF
clone size: medium-sized
V gene: TRBV19
J gene: TRBJ1-4

CDR3 protein: ASSLGTGNIVAGNEQF
clone size: once
V gene: TRBV5-4
J gene: TRBJ2-1

CDR3 protein: ASSLSGGYTDTQY
clone size: medium-sized
V gene: TRBV19
J gene: TRBJ2-3

CDR3 protein: ASSPAANEQF
clone size: .
V gene: TRBV6-5
J gene: TRBJ2-1

CDR3 protein: ASSSRLAAGELF
clone size: few
V gene: TRBV6-2/TRBV6-3
J gene: TRBJ2-2

CDR3 protein: ASSLGVSPSIDTQY
clone size: .
V gene: TRBV13
J gene: TRBJ2-3

CDR3 protein: ASTQDRAHGYT
clone size: .
V gene: TRBV2
J gene: TRBJ1-2

CDR3 protein: ASSTSGGSYEQY
clone size: .
V gene: TRBV19
J gene: TRBJ2-7

CDR3 protein: ASSSGQGANYGYT
clone size: .
V gene: TRBV5-1
J gene: TRBJ1-2

CDR3 protein: ASSVGQKSYEQY
clone size: .
V gene: TRBV5-4
J gene: TRBJ2-7

CDR3 protein: ASSLDVQTYEQY
clone size: few
V gene: TRBV7-2
J gene: TRBJ2-7

CDR3 protein: SVSTGQETQY
clone size: .
V gene: TRBV29-1
J gene: TRBJ2-5

CDR3 protein: ASSQEGWGGTDTQY
clone size: .
V gene: TRBV4-1
J gene: TRBJ2-3

CDR3 protein: AISGTPNRDNEQY
clone size: .
V gene: TRBV6-1
J gene: TRBJ2-7

CDR3 protein: ASRMRVDVRNQPQH
clone size: few
V gene: TRBV19
J gene: TRBJ1-5

CDR3 protein: ASSEGRNSPLH
clone size: .
V gene: TRBV6-1
J gene: TRBJ1-6

CDR3 protein: ASSWGLAGDNEQF
clone size: .
V gene: TRBV7-6
J gene: TRBJ2-1

CDR3 protein: ASSGETEETQY
clone size: .
V gene: TRBV13
J gene: TRBJ2-5

CDR3 protein: ASTRNTEAF
clone size: .
V gene: TRBV5-5
J gene: TRBJ1-1

CDR3 protein: AIRPGTGNYGYT
clone size: .
V gene: TRBV10-3
J gene: TRBJ1-2

CDR3 protein: ASSISNKNNEQF
clone size: few
V gene: TRBV19
J gene: TRBJ2-1

CDR3 protein: ASGRDSLEQY
clone size: .
V gene: TRBV5-5
J gene: TRBJ2-7

CDR3 protein: ASRPSGTDTQY
clone size: medium-sized
V gene: TRBV27
J gene: TRBJ2-3

CDR3 protein: ASSPNGLSYEQY
clone size: .
V gene: TRBV18
J gene: TRBJ2-7